Ten or more counts support the clone carrying this T cell receptor (beta chain). To make TCR beta libraries, researchers used iRepertoire HTBI primers and Arm-PCR of CDR3 regions. A single record per CDR3 protein comes from TCRdb applying MiXCR to the multiplex PCR reads. This table holds 550,000 to 650,000 distinct CDR3 sequences, around 15% found once. This entry belongs to a study of regulatory T cells in long-lasting Graves disease. The time point denotes: newly diagnosed GD, antithyroid drugs for less than 3 months. PBMC RNA served as the TCR library source. V lost 6 bases and J 1 base, leaving 22 bases between the germline ends. Looked up from germline, CDR1 is MDHEN and CDR2 is SYDVKM. The CDR3 extends over 18 amino acids. Another study also made use of these data, one on T cells in Graves' hyperthyroidism and ophthalmopathy. This second report adds: Patients aged 18 to 65 had newly diagnosed hyperthyroidism of under 2 months' duration. Ophthalmopathy prediction by the model preceded onset by a median approximately six months.

The chain uses TRBV28 and TRBJ2-4, with D tentatively TRBD1 (7 bases). The sequence was obtained from a man in his late teens or twenties with Graves disease. This specimen was peripheral blood mononuclear cells (PBMCs), taken at new diagnosis, from a patient treated with antithyroid drugs. In nucleotides, the CDR3 is TGTGCCAGCAGCCAGAGGGGGGTTACAGGGGTGGCCAAAAACATTCAGTACTTC. Encoded protein: CASSQRGVTGVAKNIQYF.